Listed here are 26 T cell receptor beta chains from one sample, sequenced in a study of neurological immune-mediated disorders. TCRdb fed the 5' RACE reads into MiXCR, producing one record per CDR3 protein. Of approximately 25,000 distinct CDR3 sequences detected, roughly 21% appear once; the ten largest clones hold around 16%. Sample: PBMCs. The source of these receptors is a woman aged 55-70 years in good health.

This clonotype was picked up many times. The V call is TRBV5-1, the J call TRBJ2-7, with D perhaps matching TRBD1 (7 bases). The CDR3 is 16 amino acids. The germline gives CDR1 SGHRS, CDR2 YFSETQ. Trimming cost V 4 bases and J 3 bases, with 20 bases left between them. The CDR3 DNA sequence: TGCGCCAGCAGCCTTCAGGGGGGCCTCGGGAACTACGAGCAGTACTTC. This translates into CASSLQGGLGNYEQYF.

This clonotype occurred many times. This CDR3 reads CAISETGQFTATNEKLFF. In DNA form, the CDR3 reads TGTGCCATCAGTGAAACGGGACAGTTTACAGCAACTAATGAAAAACTGTTTTTT. The chain uses TRBV10-3 and TRBJ1-4; 7 bases align to TRBD1. The CDR3 has 18 amino acids. Germline V CDR1 and CDR2: ENHRY, SYGVKD. Trimming removed 3 bases from V and 0 bases from J; junction bases left unmatched: 10.

For this clonotype: The DNA is left out, because the CDR3 cannot be placed on it with certainty; the CDR3 is given as TCRdb lists it. The CDR3 sequence: CASSFYICSAPRQGSTDTQYF. The rearrangement joins TRBV11-3 to TRBJ2-3; no check of the table's D call, TRBD1, against the DNA was made. The CDR3 length equals 21 residues, ends included. Germline V gene data show CDR1 as SGHNT and CDR2 as YENEEA.

This clonotype was counted many times. J is TRBJ1-2 and V is TRBV5-1; D is perhaps TRBD1 (6 bases). The length of the CDR3 is 14 residues. The V and J ends lost 4 bases and 3 bases respectively, with 13 bases between them. The V gene's germline CDR1 is SGHRS and CDR2 YFSETQ. In DNA, the CDR3 is TGCGCCAGCAGCGCCGACAGGTTCGACTATGGCTACACCTTC. Its protein is CASSADRFDYGYTF.

This clonotype was found many times. CDR3 DNA: TGTGCCAGCAGCCATGCAGGGGGCTATGAGCAGTTCTTC. Protein: CASSHAGGYEQFF. The chain combines TRBV7-2 with TRBJ2-1; 8 positions agree with TRBD1. The trim removed 5 bases at V and 8 bases at J, leaving 5 bases unmatched. This CDR3 has 13 amino acids. Germline V gene sequence: CDR1 SGHTA, CDR2 FQGNSA.

This clonotype was observed many times. The chain joins TRBV5-1 to TRBJ1-2; TRBD1 might be the D (5 bases). CDR1 is SGHRS and CDR2 is YFSETQ in the germline V gene. The CDR3 is 13 residues long. V lost 4 bases to trimming and J lost 8 bases, with 15 bases between them. The CDR3 sequence is CASSMGLTSGYTF. CDR3 DNA: TGCGCCAGCAGCATGGGACTGACTTCGGGCTACACCTTC.

The chain uses TRBV5-6 and TRBJ2-2; 8 bases align to TRBD1. This CDR3 is built from 18 residues. CDR1 and CDR2 from the germline V gene are SGHDT and YYEEEE. V trimming: 4 bases; J trimming: 0 bases; junction bases outside the gene matches: 11. CDR3 sequence (DNA): TGTGCCAGCAGCACCACTTATCCGACAGGGGCGAACACCGGGGAGCTGTTTTTT. Protein: CASSTTYPTGANTGELFF.

In this sample, this clonotype turned up many times. The chain couples TRBV7-2 to TRBJ2-5; D is possibly TRBD2 (5 bases). Trimming cost V 5 bases and J 4 bases, with 14 bases left between them. The CDR3 covers 14 residues. Germline V gene data show CDR1 as SGHTA and CDR2 as FQGNSA. The CDR3 region is CASSRGSYGETQYF. The CDR3 DNA follows: TGTGCCAGCAGCCGAGGGTCCTACGGAGAGACCCAGTACTTC.

This clonotype was found many times. V and J are TRBV29-1 and TRBJ2-3, with 9 bases identical to TRBD1. This CDR3 spans 17 amino acids. The germline gives CDR1 SQVTM, CDR2 ANQGSEA. The trim removed 4 bases at V and 0 bases at J, leaving 11 bases unmatched. This chain's CDR3 is CSVVGSRTGASTDTQYF. The CDR3, as DNA: TGCAGCGTTGTAGGTTCTAGGACAGGGGCGAGCACAGATACGCAGTATTTT.

This clonotype occurred many times. V usage is TRBV2 and J usage is TRBJ2-7; D ambiguous. The CDR3 covers 13 residues. Germline CDR1 reads SNHLY; CDR2 reads FYNNEI. Trimming took off 4 bases at V and 4 bases at J, with 11 bases between the two ends. The CDR3 sequence is CASSAGPHYEQYF. The CDR3 DNA reads TGTGCCAGCAGTGCCGGACCCCATTACGAGCAGTACTTC.

This clonotype has a count of ten or more. The chain joins TRBV3-1 to TRBJ1-1, with D hard to call. Per germline, CDR1 LGHDT and CDR2 YNNKEL (reference sequence). V lost 2 bases and J 4 bases, leaving 11 bases between the germline ends. The CDR3 has 14 residues. The CDR3 DNA follows: TGTGCCAGCAGCCAAAGTGGATTTAGCACTGAAGCTTTCTTT. It translates to CASSQSGFSTEAFF.

This clonotype was recorded many times. The gene calls are TRBV20-1 and TRBJ2-7, with 7 bases lining up with TRBD1. The CDR3 has 12 amino acids. Germline CDR1 and CDR2: DFQATT and SNEGSKA (reference sequence). The ends lost 6 bases at V and 3 bases at J; junction bases unmatched: 5. In DNA form, the CDR3 reads TGCAGTGCCGCCGACAGGGACTACGAGCAGTACTTC. Amino acid sequence: CSAADRDYEQYF.

The V call is TRBV6-4, the J call TRBJ2-3; TRBD2 matches at 8 bases. Germline-derived CDR1 and CDR2 are MRHNA and SNTAGT. V shed 3 bases and J 4 bases; nucleotides not matched to a gene: 6. There are 15 residues in the CDR3. CDR3 bases: TGTGCCAGCAGTGATCACGCGGGAGGTGCAGATACGCAGTATTTT. This gives the protein CASSDHAGGADTQYF.

This clonotype was recorded many times. This sequence joins TRBV7-2 and TRBJ1-2; 11 bases map to TRBD1. The CDR3 covers 17 residues. J gave up 8 bases and V 0 bases, and 11 bases lay outside the gene matches. Looked up from germline, CDR1 is SGHTA and CDR2 is FQGNSA. The CDR3 nucleotides are TGTGCCAGCAGCTTAGCGGTTTTAAGGACAGGGGGCTACGGCTACACCTTC. This encodes CASSLAVLRTGGYGYTF.

This clonotype was seen repeatedly, ten times or more. The chain joins TRBV20-1 to TRBJ2-1; 7 bases match TRBD2. Trimming took 5 bases from V and 9 from J; bases not matched to a gene: 4. CDR1 and CDR2 (germline): DFQATT, SNEGSKA (reference sequence). This CDR3 has 11 residues. CDR3 loop: CSAGDYGEQFF. The CDR3 nucleotides are TGCAGTGCTGGGGACTACGGTGAGCAGTTCTTC.

In this sample, this clonotype turned up many times. This chain connects TRBV18 to TRBJ2-1; 7 bases are shared with TRBD1. Germline V lookup: CDR1 KGHSH, CDR2 LQKENI. The CDR3 runs 15 residues. V shed 4 bases and J 6 bases; nucleotides not matched to a gene: 9. The CDR3 loop reads CASSHPGQRINEQFF. CDR3 DNA sequence: TGTGCCAGCTCACATCCGGGACAGAGGATCAATGAGCAGTTCTTC. The whole variable domain, remainder taken from reference TRBV18 and TRBJ2-1, is NAGVMQNPRHLVRRRGQEARLRCSPMKGHSHVYWYRQLPEEGLKFMVYLQKENIIDESGMPKERFSAEFPKEGPSILRIQQVVRGDSAAYFCASSHPGQRINEQFFGPGTRLTVL.

The sample holds many counts of this clonotype. The J gene is TRBJ1-1, the V gene TRBV28; D gene ambiguous. V gave up 3 bases and J gave up 5 bases, with 22 bases separating them. CDR1 is MDHEN, CDR2 SYDVKM, per germline. The CDR3 runs to 17 residues. CDR3: CASSLEGSLPGETEAFF. CDR3 nucleotide sequence: TGTGCCAGCAGTTTGGAAGGATCTCTACCCGGGGAAACTGAAGCTTTCTTT.

This clonotype was recorded many times. The DNA of the CDR3 is TGTGCCACCCTTGGAGGGAAGAGAGGACTAGCGGGACTCACCGGGGAGCTGTTTTTT. This encodes CATLGGKRGLAGLTGELFF. The rearrangement links TRBV28 to TRBJ2-2; 12 nucleotides line up with TRBD2. The CDR3 contains 19 residues. Trimming took 10 bases from V and 4 from J; bases not matched to a gene: 19. Per the germline V gene, CDR1 is MDHEN and CDR2 is SYDVKM.

There are many counts of this clonotype. The V and J genes are TRBV5-1 and TRBJ2-2; D tentatively fits TRBD1 or TRBD2 (5 bases each). CDR1 is SGHRS and CDR2 is YFSETQ in the germline V gene. V dropped 3 bases and J dropped 1 base, with 10 bases sitting between them. CDR3 length equals 15 residues. The CDR3 region has the DNA TGCGCCAGCAGCTGGGACGGCGGGAACACCGGGGAGCTGTTTTTT. It translates to CASSWDGGNTGELFF.

This clonotype showed up many times. The V and J genes are TRBV7-3 and TRBJ2-1; the match to TRBD2 covers 7 bases. V gave up 3 bases and J gave up 1 base; unmatched junction bases: 3. This CDR3 region has 15 residues. Looked up from germline, CDR1 is SGHTA and CDR2 is FQGTGA. CDR3 amino acids: CASSFRRESYNEQFF. DNA for the CDR3: TGTGCCAGCAGCTTTCGGCGGGAGTCCTACAATGAGCAGTTCTTC.

This clonotype was found many times. The gene calls are TRBV5-4 and TRBJ2-1, with 7 bases aligning to TRBD2. The CDR3 extends over 12 amino acids. In germline, CDR1 is SGHNT, CDR2 YYREEE (reference sequence). With V trimmed by 1 base and J by 10 bases, 2 bases remained unmatched. CDR3 nucleotide sequence: TGTGCCAGCAGCTTGCACGGGAGGGAGCAGTTCTTC. As protein: CASSLHGREQFF. The variable domain in full, completed from reference TRBV5-4 and TRBJ2-1, reads ETGVTQSPTHLIKTRGQQVTLRCSSQSGHNTVSWYQQALGQGPQFIFQYYREEENGRGNFPPRFSGLQFPNYSSELNVNALELDDSALYLCASSLHGREQFFGPGTRLTVL.

This clonotype was found many times. The V and J genes are TRBV4-1 and TRBJ2-5; TRBD2 agrees at 11 bases. The CDR3 extends over 16 amino acids. Germline V gene sequence: CDR1 MGHRA, CDR2 YSYEKL. Trimming at V came to 2 bases and at J to 2 bases, leaving 4 bases not matched to a gene. This CDR3 reads CASSQSLAGGQETQYF. The CDR3 DNA follows: TGCGCCAGCAGCCAATCCTTAGCGGGGGGGCAAGAGACCCAGTACTTC.

The chain uses TRBV5-4 and TRBJ1-1; the match to TRBD1 covers 10 bases. After removal of 4 bases from V and 3 bases from J, the junction contained 3 bases not matched to a gene. CDR3 length: 14 amino acids. The germline gives CDR1 SGHNT, CDR2 YYREEE (reference sequence). The CDR3 loop is CASSPGQGDTEAFF. DNA of the CDR3: TGTGCCAGCAGCCCCGGACAGGGGGACACTGAAGCTTTCTTT.

This clonotype was seen ten or more times. The chain is built from TRBV4-3 and TRBJ2-6; D perhaps matches TRBD2 (5 bases). V was cut by 4 bases and J by 0 bases, with 13 bases left in between. This CDR3 region has 17 residues. Per the germline V gene, CDR1 is LGHNA and CDR2 is YSLEER. In nucleotides, the CDR3 is TGCGCCAGCAGCCCCTATGGCGGGCTCTCTGGGGCCAACGTCCTGACTTTC. As protein: CASSPYGGLSGANVLTF.

This clonotype appeared many times. The gene calls are TRBV5-1 and TRBJ1-1; D perhaps matches TRBD1 (6 bases). The CDR3 runs 16 residues. Germline loops: CDR1 SGHRS, CDR2 YFSETQ. Trimming shortened V by 5 bases and J by 5 bases, and 22 bases separated the two germline ends. CDR3: CASSLPSDSPTTEAFF. The CDR3 DNA reads TGCGCCAGCAGTTTGCCTTCGGACAGTCCAACGACTGAAGCTTTCTTT.

This clonotype has at least ten counts. This chain links TRBV5-1 with TRBJ1-1; D uncertain. Germline loops: CDR1 SGHRS, CDR2 YFSETQ. With 0 bases removed from V and 6 bases from J, the gap between germline ends came to 3 bases. The CDR3 extends over 11 amino acids. CDR3 protein: CASSLGPEAFF. The CDR3 nucleotides are TGCGCCAGCAGCTTGGGCCCTGAAGCTTTCTTT.